This TCR beta chain is from a study of blood T cell repertoires in COVID-19. On the study more broadly: Nucleic acid was either cDNA or gDNA, and it came from T cells, B-cell-depleted T cells, or PBMCs.

In the original workflow: Using reference gene primer amplification, nucleated cell counts were estimated. Libraries were prepared by immunoSEQ multiplex PCR; TCRdb keeps only in-frame clonotypes and omits some of them. D and trimming come from the DNA, and the V and J calls and clone size come from that table. The sample gives approximately 300,000 clones, 70% to 90% of which show up once; under 6% is in the top ten. Germline-derived CDR1 and CDR2 are LGHDT and YNNKEL (reference sequence). V lost 6 bases to trimming and J lost 5 bases; unmatched junction nucleotides: 13. This CDR3 spans 16 amino acids. Recruitment covered about two dozen US areas and drew participants whose ages spanned about 18 to 90 years. Cohort assignment relied on participant-reported clinical history.

The rearrangement joins TRBV3-1 (or the pseudogene TRBV3-2) to TRBJ2-5; 9 bases align to TRBD1. The clonotype originates from a woman in her 30s who had recovered from COVID-19. What was sequenced was PBMCs or T cells enriched from blood (not recorded which). Here the CDR3 DNA reads TGTGCCAGCAGACACCGGGACAGGGTTTTTTCGGAGACCCAGTACTTC. Protein sequence: CASRHRDRVFSETQYF.